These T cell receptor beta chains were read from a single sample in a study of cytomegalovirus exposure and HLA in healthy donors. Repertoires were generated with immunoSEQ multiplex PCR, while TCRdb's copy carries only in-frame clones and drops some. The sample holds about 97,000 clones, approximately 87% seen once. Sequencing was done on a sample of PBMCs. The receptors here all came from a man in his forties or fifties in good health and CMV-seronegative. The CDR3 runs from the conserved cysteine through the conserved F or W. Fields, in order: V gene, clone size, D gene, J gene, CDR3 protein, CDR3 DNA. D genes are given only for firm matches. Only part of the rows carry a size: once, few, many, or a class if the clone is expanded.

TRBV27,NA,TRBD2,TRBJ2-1,CASSSSGGAENEQFF,TGTGCCAGCAGTTCTAGCGGGGGGGCTGAGAATGAGCAGTTCTTC
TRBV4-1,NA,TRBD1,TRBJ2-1,CASSQEIGQGYNEQFF,TGCGCCAGCAGCCAAGAGATCGGACAGGGATACAATGAGCAGTTCTTC
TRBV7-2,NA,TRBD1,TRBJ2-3,CASSIPGQQGTQYF,TGTGCCAGCAGCATACCGGGACAGCAGGGTACGCAGTATTTT
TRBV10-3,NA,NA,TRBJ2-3,CAISESGQAPDTQYF,TGTGCCATCAGTGAGTCAGGTCAGGCCCCAGATACGCAGTATTTT
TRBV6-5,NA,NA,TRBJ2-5,CASSSPLRGSQYF,TGTGCCAGCAGTTCCCCCCTTAGGGGTTCCCAGTACTTC
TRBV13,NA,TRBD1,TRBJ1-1,CASSPDRGNTEAFF,TGTGCCAGCAGCCCCGACAGGGGGAACACTGAAGCTTTCTTT
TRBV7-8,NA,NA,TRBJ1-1,CASRPRTFGLEGAFF,TGTGCCAGCAGACCCCGGACTTTCGGTCTGGAAGGAGCTTTCTTT
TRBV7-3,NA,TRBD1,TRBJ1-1,CASSNRGLTEAFF,TGTGCCAGCAGCAACAGGGGGCTTACTGAAGCTTTCTTT
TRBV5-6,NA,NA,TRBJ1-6,CASSAGFNSPLHF,TGTGCCAGCAGCGCGGGGTTCAATTCACCCCTCCACTTT
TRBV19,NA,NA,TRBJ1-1,CASSYNRGGKAFF,TGTGCCAGTAGTTACAATAGGGGGGGGAAAGCTTTCTTT
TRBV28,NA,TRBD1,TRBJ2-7,CASSFQGAYEQYF,TGTGCCAGCAGTTTTCAGGGGGCCTACGAGCAGTACTTC
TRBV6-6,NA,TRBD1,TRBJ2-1,CASRSRTGFGNEQFF,TGTGCCAGCAGGTCCCGGACAGGGTTTGGCAATGAGCAGTTCTTC
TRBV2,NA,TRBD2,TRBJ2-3,CARRGLAGASSTDTQYF,TGTGCCAGAAGGGGGCTAGCGGGGGCCAGTAGCACAGATACGCAGTATTTT
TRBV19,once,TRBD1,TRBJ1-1,CASRRGLGNTEAFF,TGTGCCAGTAGGAGGGGGCTGGGGAACACTGAAGCTTTCTTT
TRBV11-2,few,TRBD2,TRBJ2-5,CASSGQPLSGRGETQYF,TGTGCCAGCAGCGGACAACCCCTTTCCGGGAGGGGGGAGACCCAGTACTTC
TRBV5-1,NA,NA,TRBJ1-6,CASSYQRDNSPLHF,TGCGCCAGCAGCTACCAGCGAGATAATTCACCCCTCCACTTT
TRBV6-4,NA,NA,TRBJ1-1,CASSDGGGGSTEAFF,TGTGCCAGCAGTGACGGCGGGGGCGGGAGCACTGAAGCTTTCTTT
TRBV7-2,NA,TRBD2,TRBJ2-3,CASRFRGGDTQYF,TGTGCCAGCAGGTTTCGGGGGGGAGATACGCAGTATTTT
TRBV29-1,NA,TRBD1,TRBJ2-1,CSVDTGGSYNEQFF,TGCAGCGTTGACACAGGGGGGTCCTACAATGAGCAGTTCTTC
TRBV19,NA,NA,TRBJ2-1,CASSSGYNNEQFF,TGTGCCAGTAGTTCGGGATACAACAATGAGCAGTTCTTC
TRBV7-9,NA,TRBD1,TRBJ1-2,CASTTGTGITNYGYTF,TGTGCCAGCACCACCGGGACAGGGATAACTAACTATGGCTACACCTTC
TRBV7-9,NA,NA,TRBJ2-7,CSSSLRVGSSYEQYF,TGTTCCAGCAGCCTTCGGGTGGGGAGCTCCTACGAGCAGTACTTC
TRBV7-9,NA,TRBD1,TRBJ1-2,CASSSTGGVWYGYTF,TGTGCCAGCAGCTCCACAGGGGGTGTATGGTATGGCTACACCTTC
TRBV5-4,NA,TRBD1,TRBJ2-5,CASSFGGTGGETQYF,TGTGCCAGCAGCTTTGGAGGGACAGGGGGGGAGACCCAGTACTTC
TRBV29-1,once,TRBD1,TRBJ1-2,CSATTGSVDGYTF,TGCAGCGCTACGACAGGGTCGGTGGATGGCTACACCTTC
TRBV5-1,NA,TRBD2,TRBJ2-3,CASSKLAGLSTDTQYF,TGCGCCAGCAGCAAACTAGCGGGTCTAAGCACAGATACGCAGTATTTT